This T cell receptor beta chain stems from a study of blood T cell repertoires in COVID-19. For the study at large: COVID-19 samples from acute and convalescent phases originated in the United States, Italy and Spain. From T cells, B-cell-depleted T cells, or PBMCs came the material, which was cDNA or gDNA.

The germline V gene encodes CDR1 KGHSH and CDR2 LQKENI. V was trimmed by 3 bases and J by 1 base, leaving 12 bases between them. The length of the CDR3 is 15 residues. The study counted Cohort 3 donors as recovered given two negative PCRs, clearance, or symptom resolution. Per the study methods: Reference gene primer amplification gave estimated nucleated cell counts. Profiling relied on immunoSEQ multiplex PCR, and the TCRdb table lists in-frame clones only, not all of them. V and J calls and clone size come straight from that table; D and trimming were deduced from the DNA. The data show fewer than 450,000 clones, with about 90% seen just once and around 0.6% held by the top ten.

The specimen sequenced was PBMCs or T cells enriched from blood (not recorded which). The origin of this receptor is a man between 18 and 29 years old who had recovered from COVID-19. The gene calls are TRBV18 and TRBJ1-1; D call uncertain. The CDR3 sequence: CASSPQKTANTEAFF. As DNA, the CDR3 is TGTGCCAGCTCACCCCAAAAAACAGCGAACACTGAAGCTTTCTTT.